This T cell receptor beta chain appears in the sequencing data of a study of spatial heterogeneity in lung cancer (dated by TCRdb to about 2019). Notes on the research overall: More beta-chain than alpha-chain transcripts were consistently detected, likely reflecting higher beta-chain transcript abundance. In the raw uncorrected reads, each unique combination of TCR and UMI appeared on average more than ten times. In non-small cell lung cancer, the study made a quantitative comparison of TCR alpha and beta repertoires among multiple tumor regions, matched nontumor lung and blood. TCR repertoire features were related to nonsynonymous mutation counts determined by whole-exome sequencing of tumor tissue. In tumor regions, TCR transcript counts showed a strong correlation with a T cell transcriptional module score derived from matched bulk RNA-seq. At surgery, roughly 220 tumor regions, around 68 matched nontumor lung samples and 45 to 60 PBMC samples were TCR-sequenced for both alpha and beta chains. The full study reports these points: The tumor nonsynonymous mutation count correlated with the number of expanded alpha and beta TCRs within the tumor. Confirming at a functional level the hypothesis that regional TCRs recognize regional mutations was considered to require additional single-cell paired TCR alpha and beta sequencing. TCR-seq coverage of tumor T cells was estimated to be only around 7.3% for alpha chains and 11% to 15% for beta chains. Counts of ubiquitous and regional expanded TCRs correlated with counts of ubiquitous and regional nonsynonymous mutations, respectively.

Explained via the paper, the time point label denotes: sample taken at primary tumor resection. Donors were some 70 patients with early-stage, untreated non-small cell lung cancer from the lung TRACERx cohort. For TCR sequencing, whole RNA was extracted from tumor and nontumor lung tissue, or from cryopreserved PBMC samples, and no cell sorting was done. Only patients for whom sufficient RNA was available from at least two tumor regions were selected for TCR sequencing. Before being selected, tumor and adjacent nontumor lung specimens were reviewed by a lung pathologist. From a lookup of the germline V gene (reference sequence), CDR1 and CDR2 are LNHDA and SQIVND. The germline V and J ends show losses of 9 bases and 8 bases respectively, and no gene match explains 8 bases of the junction. The CDR3 goes from the cysteine to the phenylalanine over 14 residues. The read is trimmed to its CDR3 DNA, 42 bases read in frame from base 1.

The library came from 5' RACE. Sequencing was carried out with a NextSeq 500. The TCR library protocol attached a unique molecular identifier to each TCR cDNA molecule to allow correction of PCR and sequencing errors. For the original study's pipeline: TCR identification, UMI-based error correction and CDR3 extraction were performed with Decombinator tools. TCRs above a frequency of 2 per 1,000, corresponding to the top 1% of the tumor frequency distribution, were defined as expanded. Expanded tumor TCRs were classed as regional if statistically deemed absent (corrected P<0.05) from at least one tumor region, otherwise ubiquitous. Each repertoire was subsampled 100 times to 5,000 TCRs, after which Renyi diversity was computed with the R vegan package. CDR3 similarity networks were built from amino acid triplet string-kernel similarity, connecting CDR3s with pairwise similarity above 0.82. Using fastp at Q25 and MiXCR, TCRdb reprocessed the public reads and kept productive beta chains. When rows share a CDR3 protein, they turn into one entry using the most common DNA and genes. What appears here as the V and J calls and clone size reflects TCRdb's work, not the paper's. The sample table holds around 180 distinct CDR3 sequences, of which around two fifths were seen once. Approximately 46% of the sample comes from the top ten.

This clonotype appeared a few times. The antigen it recognizes is unknown. There are no base qualities to consult, and no much larger clone falls within one base. Found in a library prepared for alpha chains, this beta chain is an off-target read, and its abundance has little meaning. This sequence uses TRBV19 and TRBJ2-1; TRBD2 matches 12 bases in the middle. The sample in question was lung tumor tissue, obtained at surgery. The source of this sequence is a female donor with early-stage non-small cell lung cancer. Here is the DNA: TGTGCCAGCACTCTAGCGGGGGGGTTGGATGAGCAGTTCTTC. This gives the protein CASTLAGGLDEQFF.